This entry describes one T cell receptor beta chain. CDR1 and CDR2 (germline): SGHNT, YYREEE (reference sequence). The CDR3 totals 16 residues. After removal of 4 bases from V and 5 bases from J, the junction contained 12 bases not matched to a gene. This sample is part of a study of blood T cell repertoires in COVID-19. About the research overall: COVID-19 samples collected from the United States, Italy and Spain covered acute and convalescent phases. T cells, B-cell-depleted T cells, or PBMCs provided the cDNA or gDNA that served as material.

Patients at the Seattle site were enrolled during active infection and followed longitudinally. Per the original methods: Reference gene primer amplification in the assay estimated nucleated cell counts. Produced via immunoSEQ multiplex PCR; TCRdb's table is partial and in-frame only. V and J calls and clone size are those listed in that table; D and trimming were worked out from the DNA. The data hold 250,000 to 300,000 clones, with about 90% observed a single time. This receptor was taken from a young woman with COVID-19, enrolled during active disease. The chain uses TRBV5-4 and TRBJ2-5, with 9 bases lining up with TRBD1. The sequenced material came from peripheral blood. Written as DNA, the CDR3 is TGTGCCAGCAGCCGCCTTGGGACAGGGAGGTCTGAGACCCAGTACTTC. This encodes CASSRLGTGRSETQYF. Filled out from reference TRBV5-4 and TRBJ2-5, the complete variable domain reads ETGVTQSPTHLIKTRGQQVTLRCSSQSGHNTVSWYQQALGQGPQFIFQYYREEENGRGNFPPRFSGLQFPNYSSELNVNALELDDSALYLCASSRLGTGRSETQYFGPGTRLLVL.